These 5 T cell receptor beta chains were all obtained from the same sample, sequenced in a study of T cell responses to AZD1222 COVID-19 vaccine. The method was immunoSEQ multiplex PCR; TCRdb's version includes in-frame clones alone and lacks a portion of them. The table records about 94,000 clones, 85% of them present only once. Sequencing was performed on peripheral blood, taken 28 days after the second AZD1222 dose. The receptors were gathered from an adult who received the AZD1222 COVID-19 vaccine.

The chain uses TRBV5-6 and TRBJ2-1, with D uncertain. The V end lost 7 bases, the J end lost 8 bases, and 28 bases lay between the germline ends. This CDR3 has 17 residues. Looked up from germline, CDR1 is SGHDT and CDR2 is YYEEEE. The CDR3 nucleotides are TGTGCCAGCCGACGCCTTCGGTCCCGACCTGGCTCAGATGAGCAGTTCTTC. Encoded protein: CASRRLRSRPGSDEQFF.

The rearrangement joins TRBV6-2 or TRBV6-3 to TRBJ1-1; no reliable D call. The CDR3 contains 13 residues. Between the trimmed V and J ends, which lost 0 bases and 0 bases, there was a span of 2 bases. Germline V gene data show CDR1 as MNHEY and CDR2 as SVGEGT. CDR3 region: CASSYSVNTEAFF. The CDR3 region has the DNA TGTGCCAGCAGTTACTCGGTGAACACTGAAGCTTTCTTT.

The rearrangement joins TRBV2 to TRBJ2-7; D may match TRBD1 or TRBD2 (5 bases each). The V and J ends lost 6 bases and 2 bases respectively, with 14 bases between them. The CDR3 loop spans 14 amino acids. The germline CDR1 and CDR2 sequences are SNHLY and FYNNEI. The CDR3 spells CASSSRGLAYEQYF. CDR3 DNA sequence: TGTGCCAGCAGCTCGAGGGGTCTAGCCTACGAGCAGTACTTC.

V and J are TRBV4-2 and TRBJ2-7, with D possibly being TRBD2 (5 bases). The length of the CDR3 is 16 residues. The germline CDR1 and CDR2 sequences are LGHNA and YNFKEQ. The ends were cut back, 4 bases at V and 0 bases at J, with 16 bases in the middle. Here the CDR3 reads CASSPHLRGSSYEQYF. Here the CDR3 DNA reads TGTGCCAGCAGCCCCCACCTCCGGGGTAGCTCCTACGAGCAGTACTTC.

V usage is TRBV6-5 and J usage is TRBJ1-4; D is unresolved. This CDR3 region has 15 residues. Trimming removed 8 bases from V and 0 bases from J, with 13 bases in between. Germline loops: CDR1 MNHEY, CDR2 SVGAGI. The CDR3 loop is CASGLSLATNEKLFF. The CDR3 DNA reads TGTGCCAGCGGGTTATCGCTTGCAACTAATGAAAAACTGTTTTTT.